This T cell receptor (beta chain) stems from a study of cytomegalovirus exposure and HLA in healthy donors. Germline-derived CDR1 and CDR2 are SGHVS and FQNEAQ. V was clipped by 5 bases and J by 3 bases; unmatched bases: 4. The CDR3 runs 15 residues. Researchers ran the PCR with 60 Vbeta and 13 Jbeta primers. The data were produced by immunoSEQ multiplex PCR, yet TCRdb's version contains in-frame clones alone and is incomplete. The profile shows some 160,000 clones, under 85% of them singletons. The genes are TRBV7-8 and TRBJ2-1, with TRBD2 identical over 10 bases. This receptor was obtained from a woman in her twenties or thirties in good health and CMV-seronegative. What was sequenced was PBMCs. CDR3 coding DNA: TGTGCCAGCAGCATCTTAGCGGGGGGCTACAATGAGCAGTTCTTC. It yields the protein CASSILAGGYNEQFF. The full variable domain, completed using reference TRBV7-8 and TRBJ2-1, is GAGVSQSPRYKVAKRGQDVALRCDPISGHVSLFWYQQALGQGPEFLTYFQNEAQLDKSGLPSDRFFAERPEGSVSTLKIQRTQQEDSAVYLCASSILAGGYNEQFFGPGTRLTVL.